There are a few counts of the clone carrying this TCR beta chain. J was trimmed by 4 bases and V by 5 bases; bases with no gene match: 15. Germline CDR1 reads LGHNA; CDR2 reads YNFKEQ. The CDR3 contains 17 residues. Original data processing: Reference gene primer amplification gave estimated nucleated cell counts. Method: immunoSEQ multiplex PCR; TCRdb's copy keeps in-frame clones and lacks some. V, J and clone size were drawn from that table, and D and trimming were deduced from the DNA. Among approximately 220,000 clones listed, 65% to 85% were seen once. The data originate from a study of blood T cell repertoires in COVID-19. The overall study: From the United States, Italy and Spain came samples of acute and convalescent COVID-19. Sample material is recorded as cDNA or gDNA derived from T cells, B-cell-depleted T cells, or PBMCs.

The clonotype was recovered from a man in his forties with acute or convalescent COVID-19. Sequences were obtained from peripheral blood. The chain recombines TRBV4-2 with TRBJ2-5, with 8 bases aligning to TRBD2. DNA for the CDR3: TGTGCCAGCAGCGAGAGCCTTAGCGGGACCCAGGGAGAGACCCAGTACTTC. Amino acid sequence: CASSESLSGTQGETQYF.